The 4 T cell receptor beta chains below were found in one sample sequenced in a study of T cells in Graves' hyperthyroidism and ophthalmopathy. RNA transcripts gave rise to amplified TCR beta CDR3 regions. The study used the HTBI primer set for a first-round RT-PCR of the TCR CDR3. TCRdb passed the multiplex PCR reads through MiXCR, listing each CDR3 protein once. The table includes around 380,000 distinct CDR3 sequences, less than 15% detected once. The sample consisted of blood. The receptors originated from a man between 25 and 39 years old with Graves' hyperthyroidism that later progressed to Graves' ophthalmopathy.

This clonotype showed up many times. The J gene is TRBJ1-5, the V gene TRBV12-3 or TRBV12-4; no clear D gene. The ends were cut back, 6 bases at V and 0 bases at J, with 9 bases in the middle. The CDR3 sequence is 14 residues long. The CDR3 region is CASSASYSNQPQHF. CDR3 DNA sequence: TGTGCCAGCAGCGCGTCATATAGCAATCAGCCCCAGCATTTT.

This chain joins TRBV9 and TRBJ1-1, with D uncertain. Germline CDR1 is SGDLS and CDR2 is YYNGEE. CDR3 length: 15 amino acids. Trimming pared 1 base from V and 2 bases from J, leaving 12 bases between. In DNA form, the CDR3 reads TGTGCCAGCAGCGTAAGTTTTGGCAGTAACACTGAAGCTTTCTTT. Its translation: CASSVSFGSNTEAFF. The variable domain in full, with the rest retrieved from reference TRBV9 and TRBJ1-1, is DSGVTQTPKHLITATGQRVTLRCSPRSGDLSVYWYQQSLDQGLQFLIQYYNGEERAKGNILERFSAQQFPDLHSELNLSSLELGDSALYFCASSVSFGSNTEAFFGQGTRLTVV.

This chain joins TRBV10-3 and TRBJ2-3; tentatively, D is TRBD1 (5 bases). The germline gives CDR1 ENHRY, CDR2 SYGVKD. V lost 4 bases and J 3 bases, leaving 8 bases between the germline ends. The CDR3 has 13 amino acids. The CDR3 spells CAISGQPTDTQYF. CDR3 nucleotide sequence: TGTGCCATCAGTGGACAGCCGACAGATACGCAGTATTTT.

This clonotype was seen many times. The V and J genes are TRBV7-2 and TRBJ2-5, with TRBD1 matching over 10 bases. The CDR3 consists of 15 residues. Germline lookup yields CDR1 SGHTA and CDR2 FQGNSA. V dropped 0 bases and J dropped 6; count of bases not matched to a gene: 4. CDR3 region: CASSLAGTGAKTQYF. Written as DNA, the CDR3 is TGTGCCAGCAGCTTAGCGGGGACAGGGGCTAAGACCCAGTACTTC.